These T cell receptor beta chains were read from a single sample in a study of blood T cell repertoires in COVID-19. This table comes from immunoSEQ multiplex PCR, and its TCRdb copy is limited to in-frame clones, with some not included. This table has around 64,000 clones, 86% appearing once. The sequencing sample was made of peripheral blood. The receptors were gathered from a man aged 30 to 45 with acute or convalescent COVID-19. The CDR3 runs from the conserved cysteine through the conserved F or W. Fields, in order: V gene, J gene, D gene, clone size, CDR3 protein, CDR3 DNA. The D gene is left open where the match is weak. Some rows have no size entry. The others give once, few or many, or a class for an expanded clone.

TRBV3-1/TRBV3-2	TRBJ1-1	NA	NA	CASSQAGPGHLNTEAFF	TGTGCCAGCAGCCAAGCTGGACCGGGACACCTGAACACTGAAGCTTTCTTT
TRBV15	TRBJ2-3	TRBD2	NA	CATSRPRTSGNDIDTQYF	TGTGCCACCAGCAGACCTAGGACTAGCGGGAACGATATAGATACGCAGTATTTT
TRBV7-9	TRBJ1-1	TRBD1	once	CASSPRTGMNTEAFF	TGTGCCAGCAGCCCAAGGACAGGGATGAACACTGAAGCTTTCTTT
TRBV6-5	TRBJ1-1	NA	NA	CASSYSELNTEAFF	TGTGCCAGCAGTTACTCGGAGCTAAACACTGAAGCTTTCTTT
TRBV5-1	TRBJ2-1	TRBD2	NA	CASSLEGLAGVNEQFF	TGCGCCAGCAGCTTGGAGGGACTAGCGGGAGTGAATGAGCAGTTCTTC
TRBV5-4	TRBJ2-1	NA	many	CASSLSVNEQFF	TGTGCCAGCAGCTTGTCCGTAAATGAGCAGTTCTTC
TRBV2	TRBJ1-5	TRBD1	few	CASSTGGMAQHF	TGTGCCAGCAGTACAGGGGGAATGGCCCAGCATTTT
TRBV12-3/TRBV12-4	TRBJ1-2	TRBD1	NA	CASSPQGTSGYTF	TGTGCCAGCAGTCCACAGGGGACGAGTGGCTACACCTTC
TRBV7-2	TRBJ2-1	NA	NA	CASSLDLDTVQFF	TGTGCCAGCAGCTTAGACCTTGACACCGTGCAGTTCTTC
TRBV20-1	TRBJ1-1	NA	NA	CSVTTDTEAFF	TGCAGTGTGACTACAGACACTGAAGCTTTCTTT
TRBV4-1	TRBJ2-1	TRBD1	NA	CASSPGTDYNEQFF	TGCGCCAGCAGCCCCGGGACAGACTACAATGAGCAGTTCTTC
TRBV30	TRBJ2-7	TRBD1	NA	CAWSVQGYSNRGYEQYF	TGTGCCTGGAGTGTACAAGGGTATTCCAACAGGGGGTACGAGCAGTACTTC
TRBV5-1	TRBJ1-5	TRBD1	NA	CASSLTGGSNQPQHF	TGCGCCAGCAGCCTAACAGGGGGTAGTAATCAGCCCCAGCATTTT
TRBV6-1	TRBJ1-2	TRBD1	NA	CASSPTGTGAYGYTF	TGTGCCAGCAGTCCTACCGGGACAGGGGCCTATGGCTACACCTTC
TRBV25-1	TRBJ1-1	NA	NA	CASSELGAKHTEAFF	TGTGCCAGCAGTGAATTGGGGGCGAAGCACACTGAAGCTTTCTTT
TRBV6-5	TRBJ1-6	NA	NA	CASRAPSGFSPLHF	TGTGCCAGCAGGGCCCCATCGGGGTTTTCACCCCTCCACTTT
TRBV7-2	TRBJ1-1	TRBD1	once	CASSGGTGGPGLAFF	TGTGCCAGCAGCGGCGGGACAGGGGGCCCCGGATTAGCTTTCTTT
TRBV7-9	TRBJ1-3	NA	NA	CASSPGGGGNTIYF	TGTGCCAGCAGCCCCGGGGGAGGTGGAAACACCATATATTTT
TRBV2	TRBJ2-3	TRBD1	NA	CASSGQGRTDTQYF	TGTGCCAGCAGTGGACAGGGGAGGACAGATACGCAGTATTTT
TRBV19	TRBJ2-2	NA	NA	CASSILWNTGELFF	TGTGCCAGTAGTATACTATGGAACACCGGGGAGCTGTTTTTT
TRBV7-2	TRBJ1-2	TRBD1	once	CASSPRTGDYGYTF	TGTGCCAGCAGCCCGCGGACAGGGGACTATGGCTACACCTTC
TRBV10-3	TRBJ2-2	TRBD2	NA	CAISPGLGGTGELFF	TGTGCCATCAGTCCCGGACTAGGTGGCACCGGGGAGCTGTTTTTT
TRBV6-6	TRBJ1-1	TRBD1	NA	CASSYLSDRGSEAFF	TGTGCCAGCAGTTACTTGTCGGACAGGGGAAGTGAAGCTTTCTTT
TRBV12-3/TRBV12-4	TRBJ1-1	TRBD1	NA	CASMQGGRRTFF	TGTGCCAGCATGCAGGGGGGCAGAAGGACTTTCTTT
TRBV6-5	TRBJ1-5	TRBD1	NA	CASRQGIGQPQHF	TGTGCCAGCCGACAGGGGATAGGTCAGCCCCAGCATTTT
TRBV2	TRBJ1-2	TRBD1	NA	CASSEGQLYGYTF	TGTGCCAGCAGTGAGGGACAGCTCTATGGCTACACCTTC
TRBV7-9	TRBJ1-1	TRBD1	NA	CASSLAFSGQGARAFF	TGTGCCAGCAGCTTAGCTTTTTCCGGACAGGGGGCAAGGGCTTTCTTT
TRBV7-9	TRBJ2-5	TRBD2	NA	CASSSGLAGGWTQYF	TGTGCCAGCAGCTCGGGACTAGCGGGGGGGTGGACCCAGTACTTC
TRBV7-8	TRBJ2-7	NA	few	CASSLGSLYDEQYF	TGTGCCAGCAGCCTCGGGAGTCTTTACGACGAGCAGTACTTC
TRBV2	TRBJ2-7	TRBD1	NA	CASLTGTGAYEQYF	TGTGCCAGCCTTACCGGGACAGGGGCCTACGAGCAGTACTTC
TRBV5-1	TRBJ1-4	TRBD1	NA	CASSPDRVGEKLFF	TGCGCCAGCAGCCCGGACAGGGTCGGCGAAAAACTGTTTTTT
TRBV6-1	TRBJ2-5	NA	NA	CASREGGSQETQYF	TGTGCCAGCAGGGAAGGAGGGTCCCAAGAGACCCAGTACTTC
TRBV3-1/TRBV3-2	TRBJ1-1	NA	NA	CASSQGLGTEAFF	TGTGCCAGCAGCCAAGGACTTGGCACTGAAGCTTTCTTT
TRBV30	TRBJ1-1	NA	NA	CAWNWALAGTEAFF	TGTGCCTGGAATTGGGCCCTGGCGGGCACTGAAGCTTTCTTT
TRBV18	TRBJ1-4	TRBD1	NA	CASSGQGATNEKLFF	TGTGCCAGCTCAGGACAGGGCGCAACTAATGAAAAACTGTTTTTT
TRBV6-5	TRBJ2-3	TRBD1	NA	CASSSGTGEDTQYF	TGTGCCAGCAGTTCCGGGACAGGGGAAGATACGCAGTATTTT
TRBV4-2	TRBJ2-7	NA	NA	CASSQGYRTYEQYF	TGTGCCAGCAGCCAAGGTTACAGAACCTACGAGCAGTACTTC
TRBV12-3/TRBV12-4	TRBJ1-1	NA	NA	CASTPTVGTEAFF	TGTGCCAGCACCCCTACTGTCGGCACTGAAGCTTTCTTT
TRBV18	TRBJ1-1	NA	NA	CASSPPVGAEAFF	TGTGCCAGCTCACCACCGGTGGGCGCTGAAGCTTTCTTT
TRBV4-1	TRBJ1-6	TRBD1	NA	CASRYSHLGQGQNSPLHF	TGCGCCAGCAGGTATTCTCACCTTGGACAGGGGCAAAATTCACCCCTCCACTTT
TRBV27	TRBJ1-1	NA	few	CASRSSAGEATEAFF	TGTGCCAGCAGATCCTCGGCCGGGGAGGCCACTGAAGCTTTCTTT
TRBV5-1	TRBJ2-1	NA	NA	CASNPSSFSYNEQFF	TGCGCCAGCAATCCGTCGAGTTTCTCCTACAATGAGCAGTTCTTC
TRBV7-2	TRBJ2-2	TRBD2	NA	CASSILSGRNTGELFF	TGTGCCAGCAGCATCTTAAGCGGGAGGAACACCGGGGAGCTGTTTTTT
TRBV19	TRBJ2-7	NA	NA	CASSLKGGAYEQYF	TGTGCCAGTAGTCTGAAGGGCGGGGCCTACGAGCAGTACTTC
TRBV18	TRBJ1-5	NA	NA	CASSPGSNQPQHF	TGTGCCAGCTCACCAGGCAGCAATCAGCCCCAGCATTTT
TRBV11-3	TRBJ2-2	NA	NA	CASSLVHGELFF	TGTGCCAGCAGCCTGGTACACGGGGAGCTGTTTTTT
TRBV19	TRBJ2-1	TRBD1	NA	CASSLGQGATQRSYNEQFF	TGTGCCAGTAGTCTGGGACAGGGGGCGACTCAGCGCTCCTACAATGAGCAGTTCTTC
TRBV28	TRBJ2-5	NA	NA	CASSPPRGDQETQYF	TGTGCCAGCAGTCCCCCCCGGGGAGATCAAGAGACCCAGTACTTC
TRBV18	TRBJ2-5	NA	NA	CASSPARGSETQYF	TGTGCCAGCTCACCAGCCAGGGGCTCGGAGACCCAGTACTTC
TRBV3-1/TRBV3-2	TRBJ1-1	NA	few	CASSRGGRVDTEAFF	TGTGCCAGCAGCCGGGGGGGAAGGGTGGACACTGAAGCTTTCTTT
TRBV14	TRBJ1-2	NA	NA	CASSQTIPSGYTF	TGTGCCAGCAGCCAAACCATACCGAGCGGCTACACCTTC
TRBV5-6	TRBJ1-1	NA	NA	CASSPTASRVNTEAFF	TGTGCCAGCAGCCCTACCGCCTCACGGGTGAACACTGAAGCTTTCTTT
TRBV3-1/TRBV3-2	TRBJ1-3	TRBD1	NA	CASSQVRGQSGNTIYF	TGTGCCAGCAGCCAAGTGAGGGGGCAGAGTGGAAACACCATATATTTT
TRBV6-1	TRBJ1-6	NA	NA	CASSAVGSGYNSPLHF	TGTGCCAGCAGTGCTGTCGGCAGCGGATATAATTCACCCCTCCACTTT